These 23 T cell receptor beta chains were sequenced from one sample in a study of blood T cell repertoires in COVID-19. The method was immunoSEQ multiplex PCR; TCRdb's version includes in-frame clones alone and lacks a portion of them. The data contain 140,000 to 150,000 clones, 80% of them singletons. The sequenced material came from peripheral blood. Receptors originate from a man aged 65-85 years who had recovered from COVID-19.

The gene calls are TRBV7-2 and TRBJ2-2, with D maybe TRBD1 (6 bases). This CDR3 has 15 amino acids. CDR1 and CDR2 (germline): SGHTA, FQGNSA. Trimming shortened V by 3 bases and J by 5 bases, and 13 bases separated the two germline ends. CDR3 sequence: CASSLSRGTTGELFF. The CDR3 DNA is TGTGCCAGCAGCTTGAGCAGGGGAACAACCGGGGAGCTGTTTTTT.

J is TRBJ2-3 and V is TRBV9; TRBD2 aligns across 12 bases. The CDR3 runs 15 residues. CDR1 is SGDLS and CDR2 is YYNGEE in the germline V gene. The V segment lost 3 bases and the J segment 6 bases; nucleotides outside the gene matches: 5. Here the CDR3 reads CASSAGLAGVDTQYF. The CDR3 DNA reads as TGTGCCAGCAGCGCGGGACTAGCGGGTGTCGATACGCAGTATTTT.

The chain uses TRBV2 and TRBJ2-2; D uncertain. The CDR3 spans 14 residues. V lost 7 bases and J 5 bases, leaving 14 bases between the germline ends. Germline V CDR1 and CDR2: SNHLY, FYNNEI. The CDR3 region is CASNLDSTTGELFF. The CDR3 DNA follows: TGTGCCAGCAATCTCGACTCGACTACCGGGGAGCTGTTTTTT.

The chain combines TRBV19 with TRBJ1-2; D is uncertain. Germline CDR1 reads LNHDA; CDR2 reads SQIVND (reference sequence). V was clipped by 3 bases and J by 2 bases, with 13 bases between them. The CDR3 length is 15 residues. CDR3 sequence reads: CASSIESTRNYGYTF. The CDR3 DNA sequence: TGTGCCAGTAGTATTGAAAGCACCCGAAACTATGGCTACACCTTC.

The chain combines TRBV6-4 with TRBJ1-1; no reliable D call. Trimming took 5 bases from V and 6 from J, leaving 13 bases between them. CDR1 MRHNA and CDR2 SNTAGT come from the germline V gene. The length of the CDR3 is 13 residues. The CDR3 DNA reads TGTGCCAGCAGTTCTGTTGAGGGCGCTGAAGCTTTCTTT. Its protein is CASSSVEGAEAFF.

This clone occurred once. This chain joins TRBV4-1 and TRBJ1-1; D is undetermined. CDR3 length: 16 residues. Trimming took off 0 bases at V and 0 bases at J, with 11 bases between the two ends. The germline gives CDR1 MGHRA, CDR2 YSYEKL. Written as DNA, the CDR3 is TGCGCCAGCAGCCAAGATATACGCGGAATGAACACTGAAGCTTTCTTT. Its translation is CASSQDIRGMNTEAFF.

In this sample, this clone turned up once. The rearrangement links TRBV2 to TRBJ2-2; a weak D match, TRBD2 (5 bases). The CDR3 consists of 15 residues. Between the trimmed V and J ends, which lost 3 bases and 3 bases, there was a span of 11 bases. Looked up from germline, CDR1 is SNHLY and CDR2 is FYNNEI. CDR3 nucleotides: TGTGCCAGCAGTGAGGGGAGTCTGGACACCGGGGAGCTGTTTTTT. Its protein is CASSEGSLDTGELFF.

The CDR3 is CAWSWATSAYEQYF. The DNA for the CDR3 is TGTGCCTGGAGTTGGGCGACTAGTGCCTACGAGCAGTACTTC. V usage is TRBV30 and J usage is TRBJ2-7, with TRBD2 as a possible D gene (6 bases). Germline V gives CDR1 GTSNPN, CDR2 SVGIG (reference sequence). V shed 2 bases and J shed 2 bases, with 13 bases lying between them. The length of the CDR3 is 14 residues.

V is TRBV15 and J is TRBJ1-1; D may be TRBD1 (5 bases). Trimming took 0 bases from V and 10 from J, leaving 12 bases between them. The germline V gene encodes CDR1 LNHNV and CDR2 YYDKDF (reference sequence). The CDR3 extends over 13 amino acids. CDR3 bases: TGTGCCACCAGCAGAGATCTGGGGCTCGTAGCTTTCTTT. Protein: CATSRDLGLVAFF.

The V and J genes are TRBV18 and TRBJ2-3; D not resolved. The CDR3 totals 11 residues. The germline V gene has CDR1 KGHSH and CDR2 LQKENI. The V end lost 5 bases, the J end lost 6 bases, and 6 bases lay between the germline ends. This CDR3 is CASSTIDTQYF. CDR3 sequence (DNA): TGTGCCAGCTCAACTATCGATACGCAGTATTTT.

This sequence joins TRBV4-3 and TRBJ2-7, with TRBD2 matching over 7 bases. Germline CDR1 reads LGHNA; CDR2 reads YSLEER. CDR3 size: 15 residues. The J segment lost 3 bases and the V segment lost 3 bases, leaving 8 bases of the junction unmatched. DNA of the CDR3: TGCGCCAGCAGCCAGGGAGCGGGAATTAACTACGAGCAGTACTTC. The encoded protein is CASSQGAGINYEQYF.

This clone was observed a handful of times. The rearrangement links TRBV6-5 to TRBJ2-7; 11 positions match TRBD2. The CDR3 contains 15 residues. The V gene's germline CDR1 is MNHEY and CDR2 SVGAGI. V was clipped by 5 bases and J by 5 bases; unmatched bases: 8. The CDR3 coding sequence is TGTGCCAGCAGTCGCACTAATAGCGGGGGGGACGAGCAGTACTTC. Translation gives CASSRTNSGGDEQYF.

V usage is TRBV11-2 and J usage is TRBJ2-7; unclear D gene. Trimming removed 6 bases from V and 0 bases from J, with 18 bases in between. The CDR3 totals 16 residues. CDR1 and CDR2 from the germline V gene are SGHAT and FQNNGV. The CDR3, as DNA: TGTGCCAGCAGACCCCTACCTAGGCTGAACTCCTACGAGCAGTACTTC. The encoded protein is CASRPLPRLNSYEQYF.

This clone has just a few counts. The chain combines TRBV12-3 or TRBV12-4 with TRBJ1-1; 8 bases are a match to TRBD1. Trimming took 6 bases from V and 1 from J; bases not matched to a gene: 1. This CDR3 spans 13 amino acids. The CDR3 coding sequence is TGTGCCAGCAGAGGACAGGGGAACACTGAAGCTTTCTTT. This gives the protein CASRGQGNTEAFF.

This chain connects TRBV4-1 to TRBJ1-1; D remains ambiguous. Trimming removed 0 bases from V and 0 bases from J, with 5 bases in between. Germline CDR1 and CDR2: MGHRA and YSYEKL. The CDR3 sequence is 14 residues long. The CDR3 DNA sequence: TGCGCCAGCAGCCAAGACGGGATGAACACTGAAGCTTTCTTT. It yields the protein CASSQDGMNTEAFF.

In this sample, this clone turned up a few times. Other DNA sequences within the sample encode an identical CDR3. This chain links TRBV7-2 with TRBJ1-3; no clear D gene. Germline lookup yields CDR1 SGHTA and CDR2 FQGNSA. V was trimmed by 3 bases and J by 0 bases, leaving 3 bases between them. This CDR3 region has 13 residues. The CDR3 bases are TGTGCCAGCAGCTTTCTCTCTGGAAACACCATATATTTT. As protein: CASSFLSGNTIYF. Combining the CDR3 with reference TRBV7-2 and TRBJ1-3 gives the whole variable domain GAGVSQSPSNKVTEKGKDVELRCDPISGHTALYWYRQSLGQGLEFLIYFQGNSAPDKSGLPSDRFSAERTGGSVSTLTIQRTQQEDSAVYLCASSFLSGNTIYFGEGSWLTVV.

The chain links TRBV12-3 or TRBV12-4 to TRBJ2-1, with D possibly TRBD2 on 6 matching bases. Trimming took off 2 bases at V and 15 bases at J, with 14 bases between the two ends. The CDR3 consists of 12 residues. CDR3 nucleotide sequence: TGTGCCAGCAGTTTATACCGGGACTTTCCGTTCTTC. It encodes CASSLYRDFPFF.

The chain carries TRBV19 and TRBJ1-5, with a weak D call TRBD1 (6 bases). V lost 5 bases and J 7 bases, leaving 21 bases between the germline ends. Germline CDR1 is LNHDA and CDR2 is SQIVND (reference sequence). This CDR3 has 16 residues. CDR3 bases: TGTGCCAGTAGTTACGGGTATTCAGGGGTCACCCAGCCCCAGCATTTT. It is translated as CASSYGYSGVTQPQHF.

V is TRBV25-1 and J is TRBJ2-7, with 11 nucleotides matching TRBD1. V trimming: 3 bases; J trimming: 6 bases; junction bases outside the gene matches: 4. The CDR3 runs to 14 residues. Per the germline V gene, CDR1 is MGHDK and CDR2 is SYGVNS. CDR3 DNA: TGTGCCAGCAGTGATTGGACAGGGGGCCTCGAGCAGTACTTC. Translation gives CASSDWTGGLEQYF.

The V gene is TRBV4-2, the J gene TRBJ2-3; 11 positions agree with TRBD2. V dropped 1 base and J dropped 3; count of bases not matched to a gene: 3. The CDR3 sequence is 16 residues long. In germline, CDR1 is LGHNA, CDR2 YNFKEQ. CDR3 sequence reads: CASSQGVAGGTDTQYF. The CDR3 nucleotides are TGTGCCAGCAGCCAAGGAGTAGCGGGAGGGACAGATACGCAGTATTTT.

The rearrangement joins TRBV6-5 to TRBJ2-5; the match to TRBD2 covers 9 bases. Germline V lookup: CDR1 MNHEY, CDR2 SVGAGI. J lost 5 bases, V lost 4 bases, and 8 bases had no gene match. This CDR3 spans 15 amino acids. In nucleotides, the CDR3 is TGTGCCAGCAGTTCCTTTAGCGGGAGTCGGGAGACCCAGTACTTC. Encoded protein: CASSSFSGSRETQYF.

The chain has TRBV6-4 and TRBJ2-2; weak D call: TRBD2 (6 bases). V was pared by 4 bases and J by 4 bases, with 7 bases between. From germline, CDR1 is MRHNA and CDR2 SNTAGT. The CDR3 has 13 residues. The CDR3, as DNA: TGTGCCAGCAGTGCGACTAGCACCGGGGAGCTGTTTTTT. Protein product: CASSATSTGELFF.

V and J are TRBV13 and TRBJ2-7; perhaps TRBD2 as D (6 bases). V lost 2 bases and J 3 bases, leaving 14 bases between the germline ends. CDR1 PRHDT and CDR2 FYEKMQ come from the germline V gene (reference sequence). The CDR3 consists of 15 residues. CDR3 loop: CASSLTGLKNYEQYF. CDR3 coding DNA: TGTGCCAGCAGCTTAACGGGACTTAAGAACTACGAGCAGTACTTC.